These 19 T cell receptor beta chains originate from one sample sequenced in a study of T cells expressing NK-cell markers. TCRdb reprocessed the 5' RACE reads and keeps a single row for each CDR3 protein, giving no DNA. The clone table shows about 260,000 distinct CDR3 sequences, with the ten largest holding under 0.5%. The sample taken for sequencing was blood T cells: a sorted CD56 or NKG2C T cell subset, CD4+ or CD8+ T cells, or bulk PBMC T cells (not recorded which). Receptors were obtained from a man aged 18 to 30 in good health.

The rearrangement joins TRBV6-5 to TRBJ1-1; as DNA is missing, the TRBD1 call by TCRdb cannot be tested. Per germline, CDR1 MNHEY and CDR2 SVGAGI. This CDR3 has 14 amino acids. CDR3 sequence reads: CASSVLTGYTEAFF.

The chain is built from TRBV4-1 and TRBJ1-1; TCRdb lists TRBD1, though no DNA is available to test this call. There are 15 residues in the CDR3. Germline CDR1 reads MGHRA; CDR2 reads YSYEKL. The CDR3 sequence is CASSRLQGAGTEAFF.

The chain uses TRBV4-2 and TRBJ2-7; TCRdb indicates TRBD2, and absent DNA this call remains unverified. The CDR3 has 14 residues. Germline assignment: CDR1 LGHNA and CDR2 YNFKEQ. The CDR3 loop is CASSLRTADYEQYF.

The chain joins TRBV12-3 or TRBV12-4 to TRBJ2-2; the TCRdb D gene call, TRBD2, has no DNA to confirm it. This CDR3 has 17 residues. The CDR3 sequence is CASSFMGTSGNTGELFF.

CDR3 residues: CSTTTPVRSYNEQFF. This sequence joins TRBV29-1 and TRBJ2-1. This CDR3 has 15 residues. Germline CDR1 is SQVTM and CDR2 is ANQGSEA.

The chain is built from TRBV13 and TRBJ2-7; with no DNA, the TCRdb D assignment of TRBD1 cannot be verified. CDR1 is PRHDT, CDR2 FYEKMQ, per germline (reference sequence). The CDR3 runs to 19 residues. CDR3 sequence reads: CASSVTGTSRDRSSYEQYF.

The chain's CDR3 is CASSGQLPQETQYF. This chain joins TRBV5-1 and TRBJ2-5; without DNA, the TCRdb call of TRBD1 cannot be checked. The CDR3 runs to 14 residues. Looked up from germline, CDR1 is SGHRS and CDR2 is YFSETQ. The whole variable domain, filled in from reference TRBV5-1 and TRBJ2-5, reads KAGVTQTPRYLIKTRGQQVTLSCSPISGHRSVSWYQQTPGQGLQFLFEYFSETQRNKGNFPGRFSGRQFSNSRSEMNVSTLELGDSALYLCASSGQLPQETQYFGPGTRLLVL.

The J gene is TRBJ1-5, the V gene TRBV19; TCRdb names TRBD1, which stays unverified in the absence of DNA. The CDR3 spans 14 residues. From germline, CDR1 is LNHDA and CDR2 SQIVND (reference sequence). CDR3 residues: CASTGGLSNQPQHF. Together with reference TRBV19 and TRBJ1-5, the CDR3 gives the full variable domain: DGGITQSPKYLFRKEGQNVTLSCEQNLNHDAMYWYRQDPGQGLRLIYYSQIVNDFQKGDIAEGYSVSREKKESFPLTVTSAQKNPTAFYLCASTGGLSNQPQHFGDGTRLSIL.

V is TRBV10-3 and J is TRBJ2-1. Germline values: CDR1 ENHRY, CDR2 SYGVKD. The CDR3 runs to 11 residues. CDR3 residues: CAISDGGEQFF.

The chain recombines TRBV7-2 with TRBJ2-3; TCRdb's D call of TRBD1 is untestable without DNA. From germline, CDR1 is SGHTA and CDR2 FQGNSA. This CDR3 is built from 18 residues. The CDR3 loop reads CASSLAKGTGGRTDTQYF.

V usage is TRBV5-1 and J usage is TRBJ2-3. Looked up from germline, CDR1 is SGHRS and CDR2 is YFSETQ. The CDR3 runs to 16 residues. CDR3 protein: CASSLGPDSSTDTQYF.

This chain joins TRBV12-3 or TRBV12-4 and TRBJ1-5. This CDR3 region has 14 residues. The CDR3 spells CASSVRSEVQPQHF.

The gene calls are TRBV7-8 and TRBJ2-1; the D call of TRBD1 rests on TCRdb alone, since no DNA is present to check it. In germline, CDR1 is SGHVS, CDR2 FQNEAQ. This CDR3 comprises 12 residues. CDR3 protein: CASSPPRGEQFF.

The chain joins TRBV28 to TRBJ2-7; the D call from TCRdb, TRBD1, cannot be confirmed without DNA. This CDR3 region has 12 residues. Germline CDR1 MDHEN, CDR2 SYDVKM. The chain's CDR3 is CASSPPTYEQYF. Filled out from reference TRBV28 and TRBJ2-7, the complete variable domain reads DVKVTQSSRYLVKRTGEKVFLECVQDMDHENMFWYRQDPGLGLRLIYFSYDVKMKEKGDIPEGYSVSREKKERFSLILESASTNQTSMYLCASSPPTYEQYFGPGTRLTVT.

The V call is TRBV7-2, the J call TRBJ2-3; checking the TCRdb D call of TRBD1 is not possible without DNA. The germline V gene has CDR1 SGHTA and CDR2 FQGNSA. The CDR3 is made up of 13 amino acids. CDR3 protein: CASTPDSRNTQYF.

J is TRBJ2-3 and V is TRBV6-1; the TRBD2 assignment by TCRdb is unverifiable without DNA. The CDR3 totals 15 residues. Looked up from germline, CDR1 is MNHNS and CDR2 is SASEGT. This CDR3 is CASTKGYSGPDTQYF.

The chain employs TRBV6-1 and TRBJ2-2; the TCRdb D gene call, TRBD1, has no DNA to confirm it. The CDR3 extends over 16 amino acids. Germline V gene sequence: CDR1 MNHNS, CDR2 SASEGT. The CDR3 sequence: CASSSGTGHLTGELFF.

The chain is built from TRBV12-3 or TRBV12-4 and TRBJ1-5; the TCRdb D gene call, TRBD1, has no DNA to confirm it. The CDR3 spans 14 residues. The CDR3 here is CASSDRDPNQPQHF.

The chain employs TRBV5-1 and TRBJ2-3; checking the TCRdb D call of TRBD2 is not possible without DNA. The germline V gene encodes CDR1 SGHRS and CDR2 YFSETQ. CDR3 size: 17 residues. The CDR3 reads CASSLTSGNIFADTQYF.